These 18 T cell receptor beta chains share one sample of origin, sequenced in a study of a mutant IDH1 vaccine in newly diagnosed glioma. For these TCRs, the target antigens are not known. The time point here: week 35, safety follow-up. Each dose delivered 300 ug of mutant IDH1 20-mer peptide subcutaneously with imiquimod. Assay used: immunoSEQ multiplex PCR; TCRdb lists only in-frame clones, some missing. Of about 41,000 clones in the sample, 80% to 90% were seen once. The sample was PBMCs, taken from a glioma patient whose treatment included an IDH1 peptide vaccine. The receptors here all came from a man aged 35 to 55 with glioma.

This clone was detected only once. V gene TRBV5-6 combines with J gene TRBJ1-6, with D perhaps TRBD1 (5 bases). Germline values: CDR1 SGHDT, CDR2 YYEEEE. This CDR3 spans 12 amino acids. Trimming cost V 1 base and J 15 bases, with 11 bases left between them. The CDR3 reads CASSLIQGILHF. CDR3 nucleotides: TGTGCCAGCAGCTTGATCCAGGGAATCCTCCACTTT.

In DNA form, the CDR3 reads TGTGCCAGCAGCCCGACCACGACCCAGCTAGCGGGATGGGGTGAGCAGTTCTTC. Its protein is CASSPTTTQLAGWGEQFF. The rearrangement links TRBV9 to TRBJ2-1, with TRBD2 matching over 9 bases. Germline lookup yields CDR1 SGDLS and CDR2 YYNGEE. Trimming removed 4 bases from V and 9 bases from J; junction bases left unmatched: 20. The CDR3 runs 18 residues.

J is TRBJ1-2 and V is TRBV27; D gene uncertain. The ends were cut back, 0 bases at V and 4 bases at J, with 15 bases in the middle. The CDR3 has 16 amino acids. Germline V gene data show CDR1 as MNHEY and CDR2 as SMNVEV (reference sequence). This chain's CDR3 is CASSLSGRSVIYGYTF. In DNA form, the CDR3 reads TGTGCCAGCAGTTTATCGGGCAGGTCCGTTATCTATGGCTACACCTTC.

The chain carries TRBV30 and TRBJ1-1; the D gene is possibly TRBD1 (5 bases). In germline, CDR1 is GTSNPN, CDR2 SVGIG (reference sequence). This CDR3 is 12 amino acids long. Trimming cost V 0 bases and J 8 bases, with 10 bases left between them. The CDR3 coding sequence is TGTGCCTGGAGTGTGGTGGGGGTGGAAGCTTTCTTT. Translating it yields CAWSVVGVEAFF.

This chain joins TRBV15 and TRBJ1-1; D is unclear. The CDR3 runs to 13 residues. V lost 1 base, J lost 4 bases, and 7 bases lay in between. The germline gives CDR1 LNHNV, CDR2 YYDKDF (reference sequence). The CDR3 DNA reads as TGTGCCACCAGCAGAGCGTACGCCACTGAAGCTTTCTTT. Its protein is CATSRAYATEAFF. The entire variable domain, with the rest obtained from reference TRBV15 and TRBJ1-1, is as follows: DAMVIQNPRYQVTQFGKPVTLSCSQTLNHNVMYWYQQKSSQAPKLLFHYYDKDFNNEADTPDNFQSRRPNTSFCFLDIRSPGLGDTAMYLCATSRAYATEAFFGQGTRLTVV.

The sample holds one count of this clone. The chain combines TRBV5-8 with TRBJ2-2; TRBD1 matches 8 bases. The trim removed 5 bases at V and 4 bases at J, leaving 4 bases unmatched. The CDR3 spans 14 residues. The germline CDR1 and CDR2 sequences are SGHTS and YDEGEE. CDR3 region: CASRDDRGTGELFF. As DNA, the CDR3 is TGTGCCAGCAGGGACGACAGGGGCACCGGGGAGCTGTTTTTT.

The rearrangement uses TRBV5-1 and TRBJ2-5, with 10 nucleotides matching TRBD2. CDR3 length equals 18 residues. CDR1 SGHRS and CDR2 YFSETQ come from the germline V gene. V gave up 3 bases and J gave up 0 bases; unmatched junction bases: 11. This CDR3 is CASSWLAGVEGYQETQYF. For the CDR3, the DNA is TGCGCCAGCAGCTGGCTAGCGGGAGTTGAAGGGTACCAAGAGACCCAGTACTTC.

This chain uses TRBV6-4 with TRBJ1-2, with D perhaps matching TRBD1 (5 bases). The CDR3 runs to 14 residues. The V and J ends lost 0 bases and 8 bases respectively, with 13 bases between them. From germline, CDR1 is MRHNA and CDR2 SNTAGT. This CDR3 reads CASSDSGDRSGYTF. The CDR3 DNA is TGTGCCAGCAGTGACTCGGGGGACCGGTCGGGCTACACCTTC.

The CDR3 here is CASSLNSPRQGYGYTF. DNA of the CDR3: TGTGCCAGCAGTTTAAATTCCCCTCGGCAGGGCTATGGCTACACCTTC. The V and J genes are TRBV28 and TRBJ1-2; D is possibly TRBD1 (5 bases). CDR3 size: 16 residues. Between the trimmed V and J ends, which lost 2 bases and 4 bases, there was a span of 17 bases. From germline, CDR1 is MDHEN and CDR2 SYDVKM.

The rearrangement uses TRBV9 and TRBJ2-2; maybe TRBD2 (6 bases). There are 16 residues in the CDR3. The ends were cut back, 2 bases at V and 3 bases at J, with 14 bases in the middle. Germline V gene lookup returns CDR1 SGDLS and CDR2 YYNGEE. This CDR3 is CASSVRWGLHTGELFF. The CDR3 DNA sequence: TGTGCCAGCAGCGTCCGATGGGGACTGCACACCGGGGAGCTGTTTTTT. The variable domain in full, completed from reference TRBV9 and TRBJ2-2, reads DSGVTQTPKHLITATGQRVTLRCSPRSGDLSVYWYQQSLDQGLQFLIQYYNGEERAKGNILERFSAQQFPDLHSELNLSSLELGDSALYFCASSVRWGLHTGELFFGEGSRLTVL.

This clone was observed a handful of times. This sequence joins TRBV28 and TRBJ2-3, with TRBD2 matching 11 bases. V lost 2 bases to trimming and J lost 2 bases; unmatched junction nucleotides: 3. The CDR3 is 16 amino acids. Looked up from germline, CDR1 is MDHEN and CDR2 is SYDVKM. The CDR3, as DNA: TGTGCCAGCAGTTTACGGGGACTAGCGGCCACAGATACGCAGTATTTT. This gives the protein CASSLRGLAATDTQYF.

CDR3 coding DNA: TGTGCCAGCAGTGAATACAGGGGAGTAAGGAATTCACCCCTCCACTTT. Its translation: CASSEYRGVRNSPLHF. V is TRBV25-1 and J is TRBJ1-6, with D tentatively TRBD1 (6 bases). The CDR3 totals 16 residues. V lost 0 bases and J 7 bases, leaving 13 bases between the germline ends. From germline, CDR1 is MGHDK and CDR2 SYGVNS.

This clone was found a few times. The chain couples TRBV29-1 to TRBJ2-3, with TRBD2 as a possible D gene (6 bases). V shed 0 bases and J shed 2 bases, with 12 bases lying between them. Germline CDR1 SQVTM, CDR2 ANQGSEA. The CDR3 loop spans 15 amino acids. The CDR3 here is CSVEDVLAATDTQYF. The CDR3 DNA follows: TGCAGCGTTGAAGATGTGTTAGCGGCCACAGATACGCAGTATTTT.

The chain uses TRBV9 and TRBJ2-5; 9 nucleotides match TRBD2. After removal of 0 bases from V and 0 bases from J, the junction contained 6 bases not matched to a gene. The CDR3 totals 17 residues. Germline assignment: CDR1 SGDLS and CDR2 YYNGEE. The CDR3 region is CASSVDLAGGNQETQYF. CDR3 nucleotide sequence: TGTGCCAGCAGCGTAGACTTGGCGGGAGGGAACCAAGAGACCCAGTACTTC.

The V and J genes are TRBV18 and TRBJ2-3, with TRBD1 as a possible D gene (6 bases). The CDR3 covers 16 residues. From germline, CDR1 is KGHSH and CDR2 LQKENI. Trimming removed 2 bases from V and 5 bases from J, with 17 bases in between. CDR3 loop: CASSPGRTGWRDTQYF. CDR3 bases: TGTGCCAGCTCACCAGGGCGAACAGGGTGGAGAGATACGCAGTATTTT.

The rearrangement joins TRBV7-2 to TRBJ1-1, with D unclear. Germline CDR1 reads SGHTA; CDR2 reads FQGNSA. The CDR3 has 14 amino acids. The V and J ends lost 3 bases and 1 base respectively, with 9 bases between them. The CDR3 reads CASSFAGRNTEAFF. In nucleotides, the CDR3 is TGTGCCAGCAGCTTTGCGGGCCGGAACACTGAAGCTTTCTTT.

V gene TRBV4-1 combines with J gene TRBJ1-1; a weak D match, TRBD1 (5 bases). V shed 2 bases and J shed 0 bases, with 10 bases lying between them. CDR3 length: 15 residues. Looked up from germline, CDR1 is MGHRA and CDR2 is YSYEKL. The CDR3 coding sequence is TGCGCCAGCAGCCAAAATACAGGTATGAACACTGAAGCTTTCTTT. This sequence encodes CASSQNTGMNTEAFF.

The chain is built from TRBV28 and TRBJ2-7; D might be TRBD2 (6 bases). The CDR3 contains 16 residues. Germline V gives CDR1 MDHEN, CDR2 SYDVKM. V was cut by 5 bases and J by 0 bases, with 17 bases left in between. CDR3 DNA sequence: TGTGCCAGCAGTCCCCGCGGGGACTGGAGCTCCTACGAGCAGTACTTC. It translates to CASSPRGDWSSYEQYF.